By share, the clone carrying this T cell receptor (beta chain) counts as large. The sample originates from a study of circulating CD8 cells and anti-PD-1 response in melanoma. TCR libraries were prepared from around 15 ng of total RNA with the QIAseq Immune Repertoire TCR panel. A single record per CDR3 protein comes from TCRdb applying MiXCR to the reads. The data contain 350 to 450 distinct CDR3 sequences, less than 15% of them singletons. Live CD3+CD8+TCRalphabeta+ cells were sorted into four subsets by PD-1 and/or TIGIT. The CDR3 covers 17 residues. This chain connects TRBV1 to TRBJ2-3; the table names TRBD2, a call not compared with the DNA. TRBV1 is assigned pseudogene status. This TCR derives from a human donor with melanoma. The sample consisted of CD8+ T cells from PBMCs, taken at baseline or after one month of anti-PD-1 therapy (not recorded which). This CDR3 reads CTSSQVGSSGPTDTQYF. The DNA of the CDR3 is TGCACCAGCAGCCAAGTTGGTTCTAGCGGGCCCACAGATACGCAGTATTTT.